Below are 6 T cell receptor beta chains sequenced from a single sample in a study of blood T cell repertoires in COVID-19. Profiling relied on immunoSEQ multiplex PCR, and the TCRdb table lists in-frame clones only, not all of them. The repertoire includes around 300,000 clones, approximately 88% of them detected once, and around 5% sits in the top ten. Sequenced: PBMCs or T cells enriched from blood (not recorded which). Receptor source: a man aged 25 to 45 who had recovered from COVID-19.

This clone was counted a single time. The chain uses TRBV2 and TRBJ2-7, with no clear D. The V end lost 6 bases, the J end lost 3 bases, and 9 bases lay between the germline ends. This CDR3 spans 12 amino acids. Germline CDR1 is SNHLY and CDR2 is FYNNEI. As DNA, the CDR3 is TGTGCCAGCAGGGCCAGTAACTACGAGCAGTACTTC. Amino acids: CASRASNYEQYF.

This clone was counted a single time. The DNA for the CDR3 is TGTGCCAGCAGGATCACAGGGATTGGTGGCTACACCTTC. This codes for CASRITGIGGYTF. The rearrangement uses TRBV28 and TRBJ1-2; D may be TRBD1 (6 bases). The CDR3 extends over 13 amino acids. V gave up 6 bases and J gave up 7 bases, with 15 bases separating them. Germline CDR1 reads MDHEN; CDR2 reads SYDVKM.

The chain employs TRBV10-3 and TRBJ2-7; TRBD1 might be the D (6 bases). Germline CDR1 is ENHRY and CDR2 is SYGVKD. This CDR3 spans 16 amino acids. The V and J ends lost 6 bases and 2 bases respectively, with 20 bases between them. CDR3 sequence reads: CAIRSPNTGSTYEQYF. The CDR3 DNA reads as TGTGCCATCAGAAGCCCGAACACAGGGTCCACCTACGAGCAGTACTTC.

The chain employs TRBV5-8 and TRBJ2-7; a weak D match, TRBD1 (6 bases). V dropped 0 bases and J dropped 3 bases, with 13 bases sitting between them. CDR3 length: 15 residues. The germline V gene encodes CDR1 SGHTS and CDR2 YDEGEE. The CDR3 DNA is TGTGCCAGCAGCTTGGAGGCAGGGGAAAACTACGAGCAGTACTTC. Amino acid sequence: CASSLEAGENYEQYF.

This clone appeared a single time. The chain carries TRBV24-1 and TRBJ2-7; D is perhaps TRBD1 (7 bases). Germline V lookup: CDR1 KGHDR, CDR2 SFDVKD. This CDR3 is built from 13 residues. Between the trimmed V and J ends, which lost 5 bases and 4 bases, there was a span of 11 bases. Written as DNA, the CDR3 is TGTGCCACCAGTGCCCCAGGGGGGTACGAGCAGTACTTC. Translating it yields CATSAPGGYEQYF.

The CDR3 loop is CASSGALPGANVLTF. The CDR3 DNA sequence: TGTGCCAGCAGTGGTGCACTCCCTGGGGCCAACGTCCTGACTTTC. The chain combines TRBV2 with TRBJ2-6; D is unclear. Trimming took off 4 bases at V and 2 bases at J, with 9 bases between the two ends. CDR1 SNHLY and CDR2 FYNNEI come from the germline V gene. The CDR3 covers 15 residues.